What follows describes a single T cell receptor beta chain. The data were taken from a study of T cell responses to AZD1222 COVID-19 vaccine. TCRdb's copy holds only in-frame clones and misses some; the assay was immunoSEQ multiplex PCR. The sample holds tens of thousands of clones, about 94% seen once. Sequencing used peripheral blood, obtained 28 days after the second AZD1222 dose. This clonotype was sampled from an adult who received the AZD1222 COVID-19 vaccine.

CDR3 coding DNA: TGCGCCAGCAAGGCGGGGGCTAGTAACTATGGCTACACCTTC. Its protein product is CASKAGASNYGYTF. This chain links TRBV5-1 with TRBJ1-2; TRBD1 is a possible D gene (6 bases). Per the germline V gene, CDR1 is SGHRS and CDR2 is YFSETQ. This CDR3 spans 14 amino acids. V was trimmed by 6 bases and J by 1 base, leaving 13 bases between them.